These 22 T cell receptor beta chains were sequenced from one sample in a study of CD8 T cells in ankylosing spondylitis. TCRdb reprocessed the 5' RACE reads with MiXCR, giving one entry per CDR3 protein. The table shows some 130,000 distinct CDR3 sequences, with 9.3% occurring only once. Source material: blood, either unsorted or a sorted T cell fraction (not recorded which). These receptors all come from a male donor with ankylosing spondylitis or in good health (not recorded which).

In its sample, this clonotype was seen many times. The chain combines TRBV5-1 with TRBJ2-1; 10 bases map to TRBD1. Losses at the gene ends were 0 bases for V and 8 bases for J; bases not matched to a gene: 5. CDR1 is SGHRS and CDR2 is YFSETQ in the germline V gene. This CDR3 region has 15 residues. The DNA of the CDR3 is TGCGCCAGCAGCTTGGGACAGGGGGCCTTCCATGAGCAGTTCTTC. Its protein product is CASSLGQGAFHEQFF.

The chain couples TRBV7-2 to TRBJ2-7; TRBD1 or TRBD2 may be the D gene (5 bases each). Trimming took off 1 base at V and 3 bases at J, with 19 bases between the two ends. This CDR3 spans 17 amino acids. Germline assignment: CDR1 SGHTA and CDR2 FQGNSA. The CDR3: CASSLGLGRDRNYEQYF. For the CDR3, the DNA is TGTGCCAGCAGCTTAGGGCTAGGCCGGGACCGGAACTACGAGCAGTACTTC.

As concerns this clonotype: No conserved phenylalanine or tryptophan ends this CDR3, so it is likely a read error. The rearrangement joins TRBV7-2 to TRBJ2-3; D is uncertain. The CDR3 totals 14 residues. Trimming cost V 6 bases and J 1 base, with 11 bases left between them. In germline, CDR1 is SGHTA, CDR2 FQGNSA. The CDR3 sequence: CASRSAVGTDTQYL. Written as DNA, the CDR3 is TGTGCCAGCAGGTCCGCAGTCGGCACAGATACGCAGTATTTG.

The J gene is TRBJ2-5, the V gene TRBV5-1; D may be TRBD1 or TRBD2 (5 bases each). Germline V gene sequence: CDR1 SGHRS, CDR2 YFSETQ. V was trimmed by 0 bases and J by 1 base, leaving 10 bases between them. This CDR3 region has 15 residues. CDR3 in amino acids: CASSLAGTPQETQYF. The DNA for the CDR3 is TGCGCCAGCAGCTTGGCCGGGACCCCCCAAGAGACCCAGTACTTC.

This clonotype was counted only a few times. The chain couples TRBV7-6 to TRBJ2-1, with D unclear. Germline CDR1 and CDR2: SGHVS and FNYEAQ. Trimming cost V 5 bases and J 5 bases, with 16 bases left between them. The CDR3 has 15 amino acids. The DNA for the CDR3 is TGTGCCAGCAGCCCATATACGACAAACAACAATGAGCAGTTCTTC. It is translated as CASSPYTTNNNEQFF.

This clonotype was picked up many times. The chain couples TRBV20-1 to TRBJ1-1, with 12 bases that match TRBD1. Trimming cost V 3 bases and J 3 bases; bases outside gene matches: 8. CDR1 is DFQATT and CDR2 is SNEGSKA in the germline V gene (reference sequence). The CDR3 loop spans 16 amino acids. The CDR3 sequence: CSASGTGGVVDTEAFF. DNA for the CDR3: TGCAGTGCTAGTGGGACAGGGGGCGTCGTGGACACTGAAGCTTTCTTT.

Only a few counts were recorded for this clonotype. The chain has TRBV20-1 and TRBJ2-4, with D tentatively TRBD2 (6 bases). This CDR3 has 15 residues. V was cut by 3 bases and J by 0 bases, with 12 bases left in between. Per germline, CDR1 DFQATT and CDR2 SNEGSKA (reference sequence). CDR3 sequence (DNA): TGCAGTGCTAGTCTGGGAGGTCTAGCCAAAAACATTCAGTACTTC. Protein sequence: CSASLGGLAKNIQYF.

In this sample, this clonotype turned up a few times. The CDR3 nucleotides are TGTGCCATCAGTGAGTCAAGAGCTCAAGAGACCCAGTACTTC. It encodes CAISESRAQETQYF. The V call is TRBV10-3, the J call TRBJ2-5; D unclear. The length of the CDR3 is 14 residues. Trimming took off 0 bases at V and 2 bases at J, with 7 bases between the two ends. Germline values: CDR1 ENHRY, CDR2 SYGVKD.

In this sample, this clonotype turned up many times. The chain carries TRBV6-1 and TRBJ1-1, with a possible D match to TRBD1 (6 bases). There are 15 residues in the CDR3. V was cut by 8 bases and J by 2 bases, with 18 bases left in between. Germline CDR1 is MNHNS and CDR2 is SASEGT. The CDR3 coding sequence is TGTGCCAGCTTCGGGAGGGGGGCGGGAAACACTGAAGCTTTCTTT. It yields the protein CASFGRGAGNTEAFF.

The V and J genes are TRBV28 and TRBJ1-4, with D perhaps TRBD1 (6 bases). From germline, CDR1 is MDHEN and CDR2 SYDVKM. The CDR3 extends over 14 amino acids. The V gene lost 5 bases and the J gene lost 2 bases, with 9 bases spanning the gap. CDR3 bases: TGTGCCAGCAGTAAACAGGGTACTAATGAAAAACTGTTTTTT. Its protein is CASSKQGTNEKLFF.

The chain has TRBV19 and TRBJ2-3; a possible D gene is TRBD2 (5 bases). The germline CDR1 and CDR2 sequences are LNHDA and SQIVND (reference sequence). This CDR3 spans 14 amino acids. Trimming took 7 bases from V and 2 from J, leaving 13 bases between them. CDR3 region: CASKRVPDTDTQYF. The CDR3 DNA follows: TGTGCCAGTAAGAGGGTGCCTGACACAGATACGCAGTATTTT.

The chain employs TRBV11-1 and TRBJ2-5; the match to TRBD2 covers 7 bases. CDR3 length: 16 amino acids. V lost 4 bases to trimming and J lost 7 bases; unmatched junction nucleotides: 15. Germline CDR1 is SGHAT and CDR2 is FQDESV (reference sequence). As DNA, the CDR3 is TGTGCCAGCAGCTCCACTCGGAGGACTAGAGCAGGGACCCAGTACTTC. Translation gives CASSSTRRTRAGTQYF.

This clonotype was detected many times. This sequence joins TRBV12-3 or TRBV12-4 and TRBJ2-7, with a possible D match to TRBD2 (5 bases). V shed 5 bases and J shed 4 bases, with 9 bases lying between them. This CDR3 spans 12 amino acids. DNA for the CDR3: TGTGCCAGCAGTCCACTAGTTTACGAGCAGTACTTC. It translates to CASSPLVYEQYF.

At least ten counts were recorded for this clonotype. The chain links TRBV7-2 to TRBJ2-7; 13 bases map to TRBD2. Trimming at V came to 10 bases and at J to 4 bases, leaving 10 bases not matched to a gene. From germline, CDR1 is SGHTA and CDR2 FQGNSA. The CDR3 sequence is 15 residues long. In DNA form, the CDR3 reads TGTGCCACCAGGACTAGCGGGAGCCCCGGGTACGAGCAGTACTTC. This encodes CATRTSGSPGYEQYF. Together with reference TRBV7-2 and TRBJ2-7, the CDR3 gives the full variable domain: GAGVSQSPSNKVTEKGKDVELRCDPISGHTALYWYRQSLGQGLEFLIYFQGNSAPDKSGLPSDRFSAERTGGSVSTLTIQRTQQEDSAVYLCATRTSGSPGYEQYFGPGTRLTVT.

This clonotype has a count of ten or more. The chain employs TRBV3-1 and TRBJ2-5; D is unclear. V was cut by 0 bases and J by 1 base, with 6 bases left in between. The germline V gene has CDR1 LGHDT and CDR2 YNNKEL (reference sequence). CDR3 length: 14 residues. Here the CDR3 DNA reads TGTGCCAGCAGCCAAGACGGCGGCCAAGAGACCCAGTACTTC. This translates into CASSQDGGQETQYF.

This clonotype showed up many times. The chain is built from TRBV6-2 or TRBV6-3 and TRBJ2-1; tentative D call: TRBD1 (6 bases). Germline assignment: CDR1 MNHEY and CDR2 SVGEGT. V lost 1 base and J 5 bases, leaving 12 bases between the germline ends. This CDR3 has 15 amino acids. CDR3 protein: CASSYFRDKHNEQFF. The DNA for the CDR3 is TGTGCCAGCAGTTACTTTAGGGACAAACACAATGAGCAGTTCTTC.

The sample holds many counts of this clonotype. The J gene is TRBJ2-1, the V gene TRBV18, with 15 positions matching TRBD2. This CDR3 is built from 17 residues. Germline loops: CDR1 KGHSH, CDR2 LQKENI. V lost 2 bases, J lost 3 bases, and 2 bases stayed unmatched. CDR3 sequence reads: CASSPMGLAGGYNEQFF. The CDR3 DNA reads TGTGCCAGCTCACCAATGGGACTAGCGGGAGGCTACAATGAGCAGTTCTTC. Filled out from reference TRBV18 and TRBJ2-1, the complete variable domain reads NAGVMQNPRHLVRRRGQEARLRCSPMKGHSHVYWYRQLPEEGLKFMVYLQKENIIDESGMPKERFSAEFPKEGPSILRIQQVVRGDSAAYFCASSPMGLAGGYNEQFFGPGTRLTVL.

This clonotype was recorded a few times. This chain joins TRBV27 and TRBJ1-2; no firm D call. V lost 2 bases and J 8 bases, leaving 18 bases between the germline ends. Germline V gives CDR1 MNHEY, CDR2 SMNVEV (reference sequence). The CDR3 has 15 amino acids. Here the CDR3 reads CASSLRTPVPGGYTF. CDR3 bases: TGTGCCAGCAGTTTACGGACTCCCGTGCCGGGGGGCTACACCTTC.

The J gene is TRBJ2-7, the V gene TRBV12-3 or TRBV12-4; D is perhaps TRBD2 (6 bases). V lost 3 bases and J 0 bases, leaving 12 bases between the germline ends. The CDR3 spans 15 residues. The CDR3 here is CASSFGSGASYEQYF. CDR3 sequence (DNA): TGTGCCAGCAGTTTTGGTAGCGGCGCCTCCTACGAGCAGTACTTC.

In this sample, this clonotype turned up a few times. The chain is built from TRBV7-3 and TRBJ2-2, with TRBD1 as a possible D gene (6 bases). The length of the CDR3 is 15 residues. Germline V lookup: CDR1 SGHTA, CDR2 FQGTGA. Between the trimmed V and J ends, which lost 0 bases and 5 bases, there was a span of 10 bases. The CDR3 reads CASSLTGAGTGELFF. Written as DNA, the CDR3 is TGTGCCAGCAGCTTAACGGGGGCAGGGACCGGGGAGCTGTTTTTT.

The chain recombines TRBV4-1 with TRBJ1-5; 8 bases agree with TRBD1. The CDR3 is 15 residues long. Germline V gene lookup returns CDR1 MGHRA and CDR2 YSYEKL. The J segment lost 6 bases and the V segment lost 5 bases, leaving 9 bases of the junction unmatched. The CDR3 DNA follows: TGCGCCAGCAGCAGAACACAGGGGGGAGGTCAGCCCCAGCATTTT. It encodes CASSRTQGGGQPQHF.

Many counts were recorded for this clonotype. CDR3 in amino acids: CASSPRTSGRRPDTQYF. For the CDR3, the DNA is TGTGCCAGCAGCCCCCGGACTAGCGGGAGACGCCCAGATACGCAGTATTTT. The chain carries TRBV7-2 and TRBJ2-3; 13 positions agree with TRBD2. V trimming: 5 bases; J trimming: 4 bases; junction bases outside the gene matches: 9. CDR1 is SGHTA, CDR2 FQGNSA, per germline. This CDR3 comprises 17 residues.